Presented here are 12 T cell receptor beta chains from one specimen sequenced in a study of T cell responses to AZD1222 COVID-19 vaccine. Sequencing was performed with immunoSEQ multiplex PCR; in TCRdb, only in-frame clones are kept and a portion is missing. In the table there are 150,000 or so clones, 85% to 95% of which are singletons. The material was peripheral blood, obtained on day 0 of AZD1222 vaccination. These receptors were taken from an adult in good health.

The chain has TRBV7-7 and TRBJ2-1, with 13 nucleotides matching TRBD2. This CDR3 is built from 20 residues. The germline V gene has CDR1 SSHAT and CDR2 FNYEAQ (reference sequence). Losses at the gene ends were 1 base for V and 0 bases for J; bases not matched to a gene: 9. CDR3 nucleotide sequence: TGTGCCAGCAGCTTAGGGACTAGCGGGAGCCCGGCCGGCTCCTACAATGAGCAGTTCTTC. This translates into CASSLGTSGSPAGSYNEQFF.

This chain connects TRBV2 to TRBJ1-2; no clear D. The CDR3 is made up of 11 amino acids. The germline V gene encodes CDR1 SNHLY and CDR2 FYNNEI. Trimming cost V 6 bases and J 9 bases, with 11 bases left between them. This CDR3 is CASSGRESYTF. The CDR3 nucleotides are TGTGCCAGCAGCGGGAGAGAGAGCTACACCTTC.

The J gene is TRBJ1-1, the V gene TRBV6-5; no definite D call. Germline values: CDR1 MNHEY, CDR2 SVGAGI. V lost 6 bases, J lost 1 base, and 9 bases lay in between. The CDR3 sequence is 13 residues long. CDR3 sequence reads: CASRSTENTEAFF. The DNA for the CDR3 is TGTGCCAGCAGGAGTACAGAGAACACTGAAGCTTTCTTT.

CDR3 in amino acids: CASSQETQQGGRNTIYF. Written as DNA, the CDR3 is TGCGCCAGCAGCCAAGAGACCCAACAGGGGGGACGAAACACCATATATTTT. The chain carries TRBV4-1 and TRBJ1-3, with TRBD1 matching 8 bases. Per germline, CDR1 MGHRA and CDR2 YSYEKL. There are 17 residues in the CDR3. The J segment lost 5 bases and the V segment lost 0 bases, leaving 9 bases of the junction unmatched.

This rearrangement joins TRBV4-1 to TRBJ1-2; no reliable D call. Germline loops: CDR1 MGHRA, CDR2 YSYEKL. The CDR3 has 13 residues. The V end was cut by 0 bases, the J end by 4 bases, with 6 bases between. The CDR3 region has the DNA TGCGCCAGCAGCCAAGATACGGGCTATGGCTACACCTTC. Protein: CASSQDTGYGYTF.

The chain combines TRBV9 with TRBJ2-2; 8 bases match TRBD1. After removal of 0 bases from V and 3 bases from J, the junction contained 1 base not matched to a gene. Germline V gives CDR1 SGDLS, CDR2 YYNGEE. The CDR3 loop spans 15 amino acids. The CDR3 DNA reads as TGTGCCAGCAGCGTAGCACAGGGGGACACCGGGGAGCTGTTTTTT. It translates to CASSVAQGDTGELFF.

The CDR3 nucleotides are TGCGCCAGCAGTGACTCTGGGGCCAACGTCCTGACTTTC. Residues: CASSDSGANVLTF. The rearrangement links TRBV10-1 to TRBJ2-6, with no clear D. Looked up from germline, CDR1 is WNHNN and CDR2 is SYGVQD (reference sequence). V was cut by 3 bases and J by 0 bases, with 0 bases left in between. This CDR3 has 13 residues.

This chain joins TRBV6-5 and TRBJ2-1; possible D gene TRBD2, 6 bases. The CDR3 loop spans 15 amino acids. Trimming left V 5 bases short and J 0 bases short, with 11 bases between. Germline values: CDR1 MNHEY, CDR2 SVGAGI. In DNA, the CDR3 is TGTGCCAGCAGTCCGGGACTCAACTCCTACAATGAGCAGTTCTTC. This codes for CASSPGLNSYNEQFF.

For the CDR3, the DNA is TGTGCCAGTAGTAGTCCGGGACTAGCGGGAGAGGGTTCAAGGAACGAGCAGTACTTC. This gives the protein CASSSPGLAGEGSRNEQYF. The chain couples TRBV19 to TRBJ2-7, with 14 bases fitting TRBD2. The CDR3 has 19 amino acids. CDR1 is LNHDA and CDR2 is SQIVND in the germline V gene (reference sequence). V lost 4 bases and J lost 5; bases outside the gene matches: 16.

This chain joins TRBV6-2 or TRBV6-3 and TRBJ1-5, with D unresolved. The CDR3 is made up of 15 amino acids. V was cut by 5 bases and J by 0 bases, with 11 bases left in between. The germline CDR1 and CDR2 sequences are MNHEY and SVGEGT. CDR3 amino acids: CASSLILDSNQPQHF. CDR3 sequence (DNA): TGTGCCAGCAGTCTAATACTGGATAGCAATCAGCCCCAGCATTTT.

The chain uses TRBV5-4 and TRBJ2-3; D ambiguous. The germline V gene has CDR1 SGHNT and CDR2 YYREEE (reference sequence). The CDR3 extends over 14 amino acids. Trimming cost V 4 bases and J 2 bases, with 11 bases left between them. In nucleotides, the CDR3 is TGTGCCAGCAGCCCCGGTCGGCTCACAGATACGCAGTATTTT. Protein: CASSPGRLTDTQYF.

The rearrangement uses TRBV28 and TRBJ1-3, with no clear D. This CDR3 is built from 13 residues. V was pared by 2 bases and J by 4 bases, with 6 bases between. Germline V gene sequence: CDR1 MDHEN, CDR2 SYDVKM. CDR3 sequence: CASSLRVGNTIYF. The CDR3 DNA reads TGTGCCAGCAGTTTACGGGTGGGAAACACCATATATTTT.